A selection of T cell receptor beta chains follows, all from one sample in a study of CD8 T cells in Susac syndrome. MiXCR, applied by TCRdb to the immunoSEQ multiplex PCR reads, yields one record per CDR3 protein. This sample has roughly 180,000 distinct CDR3 sequences, with roughly 95% found just once. The sample consisted of CD4+ T cells from PBMCs. These TCRs come from a human donor in good health. CDR3s include the opening cysteine and the closing phenylalanine or tryptophan. The order of the fields is V gene, J gene, clone size, CDR3 length, D gene, CDR3 DNA, CDR3 protein. A D gene is named only where the DNA matches it firmly. Part of the rows lack a size; the others show once, few, many or a class for expanded clones.

TRBV5-4	TRBJ1-3	.	16	.	TGTGCCAGCAGCTGGGGGACACGGCCCTCTGGAAACACCATATATTTT	CASSWGTRPSGNTIYF
TRBV15	TRBJ2-3	once	18	TRBD2	TGTGCCACCAGCCAAGAGATATCGGCGGGACTACGTACAGATACGCAGTATTTT	CATSQEISAGLRTDTQYF
TRBV7-3	TRBJ2-2	.	13	.	TGTGCCAGCAGCTTAGAAGAGACCGGGGAGCTGTTTTTT	CASSLEETGELFF
TRBV20-1	TRBJ1-5	.	12	TRBD1	TGCAGTGCTAACAGGGGGCCTCAGCCCCAGCATTTT	CSANRGPQPQHF
TRBV6-2/TRBV6-3	TRBJ2-1	.	15	TRBD2	TGTGCCAGCAGTTACTCCCGGACTAGTCCGGATGAGCAGTTCTTC	CASSYSRTSPDEQFF
TRBV9	TRBJ2-5	.	14	.	TGTGCCAGCAGCGTAGCTGGTAGGAGGGAGACCCAGTACTTC	CASSVAGRRETQYF
TRBV9	TRBJ1-2	.	14	.	TGTGCCAGCAGCGTACTAGGCCAGGGCGATGGCTACACCTTC	CASSVLGQGDGYTF
TRBV10-3	TRBJ2-7	.	14	TRBD1	TGTGCCATCAGTCCTCGACAGACAGGGCACGAGCAGTACTTC	CAISPRQTGHEQYF
TRBV7-9	TRBJ1-4	once	12	.	TGTGCCAGCAGCTCAGACTGGGGAAAACTGTTTTTT	CASSSDWGKLFF
TRBV15	TRBJ1-4	.	15	.	TGTGCCACCAGCAGAGGATGGGGCTACCTTGAAAAACTGTTTTTT	CATSRGWGYLEKLFF
TRBV5-1	TRBJ2-6	.	15	TRBD1	TGCGCCAGCAGCTCGACAGGGGGTTGGTCCAACGTCCTGACTTTC	CASSSTGGWSNVLTF
TRBV19	TRBJ2-1	.	16	TRBD2	TGTGCCAGTAGTAAGGGACTAGCGGGAGGGCTGGTTGAGCAGTTCTTC	CASSKGLAGGLVEQFF
TRBV12-3/TRBV12-4	TRBJ2-3	.	15	.	TGTGCCAGCAGAGACACCAGGGAGGGCACAGATACGCAGTATTTT	CASRDTREGTDTQYF
TRBV12-3/TRBV12-4	TRBJ1-1	few	13	.	TGTGCCAGCAGTTTAGGGATGAACACTGAAGCTTTCTTT	CASSLGMNTEAFF
TRBV27	TRBJ2-7	.	14	TRBD2	TGTGCCAGCACCCTAGCGGGGAGCTCCTACGAGCAGTACTTC	CASTLAGSSYEQYF
TRBV19	TRBJ2-3	.	13	.	TGTGCCAGTAGTCGGCTGGGGACAGATACGCAGTATTTT	CASSRLGTDTQYF
TRBV2	TRBJ2-7	few	12	.	TGTGCCAGCAGGGGGGTAGCCTACGAGCAGTACTTC	CASRGVAYEQYF
TRBV5-1	TRBJ2-5	.	14	.	TGCGCCAGCAGCTTGGGCGTCGCGAGGGAGACCCAGTACTTC	CASSLGVARETQYF
TRBV3-1	TRBJ2-7	.	14	TRBD2	TGTGCCAGCAGCCAACTCGCGGGAGGTCTCGAGCAGTACTTC	CASSQLAGGLEQYF
TRBV30	TRBJ2-7	.	11	.	TGTGCCTGGAGTGCACAGGGTAGGCAGTACTTC	CAWSAQGRQYF
TRBV7-9	TRBJ2-1	.	12	.	TGTGCCAGCAGCTTTCGCGACAATGAGCAGTTCTTC	CASSFRDNEQFF
TRBV29-1	TRBJ2-1	.	14	.	TGCAGCTCAATCAGATCGAGCTCCTACAATGAGCAGTTCTTC	CSSIRSSSYNEQFF
TRBV18	TRBJ2-7	once	14	TRBD2	TGTGCCAGCTCACCCGGACTAGCGGGAGGACAGAAGTACTTC	CASSPGLAGGQKYF
TRBV18	TRBJ1-1	.	15	.	TGTGCCAGCTCACTACAAAGGGAACAGAACACTGAAGCTTTCTTT	CASSLQREQNTEAFF
TRBV28	TRBJ1-5	.	14	TRBD1	TGTGCCAGCAGTTCGACAGGGCGGAATCAGCCCCAGCATTTT	CASSSTGRNQPQHF
TRBV7-2	TRBJ2-1	.	16	TRBD2	TGTGCCAGCAGCTGGCAGCCTAGCGGGACTTCGGGGGAGCAGTTCTTC	CASSWQPSGTSGEQFF
TRBV15	TRBJ2-7	.	15	.	TGTGCCACCAGCAGAGATACGAACCCCACCTACGAGCAGTACTTC	CATSRDTNPTYEQYF
TRBV5-4	TRBJ2-1	.	15	.	TGTGCCAGCAGCTTTCTCCCGGGTCGGTACAATGAGCAGTTCTTC	CASSFLPGRYNEQFF
TRBV20-1	TRBJ2-3	.	13	.	TGCAGTGCTCACAGGGCCGGGGCAGATACGCAGTATTTT	CSAHRAGADTQYF
TRBV3-1	TRBJ2-7	once	14	.	TGTGCCAGCAGCCAAGATTCGGATCCCTACGAGCAGTACTTC	CASSQDSDPYEQYF
TRBV21-1	TRBJ2-7	.	12	.	TGTGCCAGTGATGACCGACACTACGAGCAGTACTTC	CASDDRHYEQYF
TRBV4-2	TRBJ2-3	.	14	.	TGTGCCAGCAGCCTGGGTAGCGGAGTAGATACGCAGTATTTT	CASSLGSGVDTQYF
TRBV29-1	TRBJ2-5	once	12	.	TGCAGCGTTGACCCCGGGGGTAGGACCCAGTACTTC	CSVDPGGRTQYF
TRBV6-5	TRBJ2-3	.	15	.	TGTGCCAGCAGCCGTAGACGGCCTGACACAGATACGCAGTATTTT	CASSRRRPDTDTQYF
TRBV29-1	TRBJ2-1	.	10	.	TGCAGCGCCGCCGTGAATGAGCAGTTCTTC	CSAAVNEQFF
TRBV30	TRBJ2-7	.	13	.	TGTGCCTGGAGTGTAAACGGAGTTGGCGAGCAGTACTTC	CAWSVNGVGEQYF
TRBV4-3	TRBJ2-5	once	16	.	TGCGCCAGCAGCCAAGAATTTCAGAACGGTAAAGAGACCCAGTACTTC	CASSQEFQNGKETQYF
TRBV29-1	TRBJ1-2	once	13	TRBD1	TGCAGCGTTGCCCAGGGGGCAGGTTATGGCTACACCTTC	CSVAQGAGYGYTF
TRBV3-1	TRBJ2-2	.	16	.	TGTGCCAGCAGCCAAGAGGGTAGCGGGAACACCGGGGAGCTGTTTTTT	CASSQEGSGNTGELFF
TRBV27	TRBJ1-2	.	13	TRBD1	TGTGCCAGCAGACGGACAGGGGCCTATGGCTACACCTTC	CASRRTGAYGYTF